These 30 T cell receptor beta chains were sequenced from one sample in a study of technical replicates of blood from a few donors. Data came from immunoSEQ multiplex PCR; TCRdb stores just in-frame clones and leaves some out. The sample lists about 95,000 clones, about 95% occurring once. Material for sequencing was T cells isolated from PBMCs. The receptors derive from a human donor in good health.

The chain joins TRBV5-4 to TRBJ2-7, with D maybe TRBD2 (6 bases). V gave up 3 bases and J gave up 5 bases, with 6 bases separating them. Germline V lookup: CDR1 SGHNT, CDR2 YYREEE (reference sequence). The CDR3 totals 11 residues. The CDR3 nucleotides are TGTGCCAGCAGCTGGGGGGACGAGCAGTACTTC. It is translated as CASSWGDEQYF. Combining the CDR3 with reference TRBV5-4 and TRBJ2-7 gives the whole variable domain ETGVTQSPTHLIKTRGQQVTLRCSSQSGHNTVSWYQQALGQGPQFIFQYYREEENGRGNFPPRFSGLQFPNYSSELNVNALELDDSALYLCASSWGDEQYFGPGTRLTVT.

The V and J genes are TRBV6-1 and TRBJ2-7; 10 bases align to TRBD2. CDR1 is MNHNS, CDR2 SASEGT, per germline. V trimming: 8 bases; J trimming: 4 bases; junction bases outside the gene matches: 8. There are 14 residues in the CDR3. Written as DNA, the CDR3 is TGTGCCAGCGGTGGACTAGCGGATACTTACGAGCAGTACTTC. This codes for CASGGLADTYEQYF.

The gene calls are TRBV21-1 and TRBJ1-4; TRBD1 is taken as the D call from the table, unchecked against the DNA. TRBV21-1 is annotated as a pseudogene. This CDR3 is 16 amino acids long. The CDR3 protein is CASSKGGRTNNEKLFF. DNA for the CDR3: TGTGCCAGCAGCAAAGGGGGGCGGACCAATAATGAAAAACTGTTTTTT.

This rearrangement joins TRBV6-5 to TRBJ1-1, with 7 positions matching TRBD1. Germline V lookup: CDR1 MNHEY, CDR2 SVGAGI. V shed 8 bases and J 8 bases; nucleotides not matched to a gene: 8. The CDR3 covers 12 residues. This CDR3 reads CASSTGPLEAFF. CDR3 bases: TGTGCCAGCTCGACAGGGCCTTTAGAAGCTTTCTTT.

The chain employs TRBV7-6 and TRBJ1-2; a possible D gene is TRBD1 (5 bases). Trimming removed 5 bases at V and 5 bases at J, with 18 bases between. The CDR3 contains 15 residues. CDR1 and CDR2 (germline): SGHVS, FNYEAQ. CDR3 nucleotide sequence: TGTGCCAGCAGCCGCCGTCCGGGGGGAATATATGGCTACACCTTC. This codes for CASSRRPGGIYGYTF.

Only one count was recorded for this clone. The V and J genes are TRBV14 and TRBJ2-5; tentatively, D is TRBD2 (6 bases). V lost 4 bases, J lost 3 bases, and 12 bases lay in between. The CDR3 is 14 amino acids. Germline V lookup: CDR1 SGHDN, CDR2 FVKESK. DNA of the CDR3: TGTGCCAGCAGCCCCCCGGGACTTGAAGAGACCCAGTACTTC. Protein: CASSPPGLEETQYF. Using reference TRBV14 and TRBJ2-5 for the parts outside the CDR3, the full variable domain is EAGVTQFPSHSVIEKGQTVTLRCDPISGHDNLYWYRRVMGKEIKFLLHFVKESKQDESGMPNNRFLAERTGGTYSTLKVQPAELEDSGVYFCASSPPGLEETQYFGPGTRLLVL.

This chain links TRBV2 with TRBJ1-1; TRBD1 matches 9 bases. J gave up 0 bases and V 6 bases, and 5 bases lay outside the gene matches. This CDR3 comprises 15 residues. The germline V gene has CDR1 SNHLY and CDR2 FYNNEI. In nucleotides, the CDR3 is TGTGCCAGCAGGGGGACAGGGATCATGAACACTGAAGCTTTCTTT. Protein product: CASRGTGIMNTEAFF. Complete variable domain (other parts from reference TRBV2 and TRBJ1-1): EPEVTQTPSHQVTQMGQEVILRCVPISNHLYFYWYRQILGQKVEFLVSFYNNEISEKSEIFDDQFSVERPDGSNFTLKIRSTKLEDSAMYFCASRGTGIMNTEAFFGQGTRLTVV.

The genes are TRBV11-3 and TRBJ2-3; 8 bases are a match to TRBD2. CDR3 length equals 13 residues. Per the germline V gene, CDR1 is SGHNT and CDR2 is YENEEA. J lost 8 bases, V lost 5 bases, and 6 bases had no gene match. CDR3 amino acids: CASSQVAGSTQYF. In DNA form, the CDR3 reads TGTGCCAGCAGCCAAGTAGCGGGATCTACGCAGTATTTT.

In DNA, the CDR3 is TGTGCCAGTACAAAGCGGGAGGGGGAGACCCAGTACTTC. Protein product: CASTKREGETQYF. The V call is TRBV19, the J call TRBJ2-5; 10 nucleotides align to TRBD2. After removal of 7 bases from V and 5 bases from J, the junction contained 4 bases not matched to a gene. The CDR3 has 13 amino acids. The germline V gene has CDR1 LNHDA and CDR2 SQIVND (reference sequence). The whole variable domain, remainder taken from reference TRBV19 and TRBJ2-5, is DGGITQSPKYLFRKEGQNVTLSCEQNLNHDAMYWYRQDPGQGLRLIYYSQIVNDFQKGDIAEGYSVSREKKESFPLTVTSAQKNPTAFYLCASTKREGETQYFGPGTRLLVL.

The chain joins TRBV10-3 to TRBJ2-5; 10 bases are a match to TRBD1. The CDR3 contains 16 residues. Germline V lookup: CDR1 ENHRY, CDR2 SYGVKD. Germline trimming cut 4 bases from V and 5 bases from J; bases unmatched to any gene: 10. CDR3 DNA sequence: TGTGCCATCAGTGGGGTGACAGGGGGCTTCTCCGAGACCCAGTACTTC. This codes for CAISGVTGGFSETQYF.

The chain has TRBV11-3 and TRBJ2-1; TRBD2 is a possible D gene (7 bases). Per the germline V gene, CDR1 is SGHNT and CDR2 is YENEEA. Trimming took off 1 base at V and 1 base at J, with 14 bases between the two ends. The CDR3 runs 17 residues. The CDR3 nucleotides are TGTGCCAGCAGCTTAGCTTACAGGGAGGGGTCCTACAATGAGCAGTTCTTC. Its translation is CASSLAYREGSYNEQFF.

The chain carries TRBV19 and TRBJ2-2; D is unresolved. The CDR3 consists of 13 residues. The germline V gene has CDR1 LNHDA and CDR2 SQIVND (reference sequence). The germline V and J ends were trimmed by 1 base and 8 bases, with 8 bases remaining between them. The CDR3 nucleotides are TGTGCCAGTAGTATAGGGGCCTTAGGGGAGCTGTTTTTT. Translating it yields CASSIGALGELFF.

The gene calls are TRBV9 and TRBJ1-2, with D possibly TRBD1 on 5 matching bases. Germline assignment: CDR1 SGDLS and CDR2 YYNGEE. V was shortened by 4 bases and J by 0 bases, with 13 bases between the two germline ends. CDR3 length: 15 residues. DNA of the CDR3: TGTGCCAGCAGCCCAGGGAGGATTACTAACTATGGCTACACCTTC. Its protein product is CASSPGRITNYGYTF.

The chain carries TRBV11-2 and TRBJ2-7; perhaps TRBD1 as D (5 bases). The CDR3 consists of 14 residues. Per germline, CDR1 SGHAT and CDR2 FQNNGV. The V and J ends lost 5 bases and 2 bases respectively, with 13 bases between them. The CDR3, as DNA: TGTGCCAGCAGCCCCCGTACAGGTCCCTACGAGCAGTACTTC. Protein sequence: CASSPRTGPYEQYF.

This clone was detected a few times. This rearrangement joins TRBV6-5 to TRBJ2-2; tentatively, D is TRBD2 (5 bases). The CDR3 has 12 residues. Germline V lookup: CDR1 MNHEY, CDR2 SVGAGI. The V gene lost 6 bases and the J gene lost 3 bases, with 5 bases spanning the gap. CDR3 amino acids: CASRRDTGELFF. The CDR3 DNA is TGTGCCAGCAGGCGGGACACCGGGGAGCTGTTTTTT.

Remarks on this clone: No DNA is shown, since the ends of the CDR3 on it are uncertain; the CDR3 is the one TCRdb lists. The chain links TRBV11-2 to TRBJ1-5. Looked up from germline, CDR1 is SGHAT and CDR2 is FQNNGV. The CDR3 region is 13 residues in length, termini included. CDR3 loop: CASGGTSGQPQHF.

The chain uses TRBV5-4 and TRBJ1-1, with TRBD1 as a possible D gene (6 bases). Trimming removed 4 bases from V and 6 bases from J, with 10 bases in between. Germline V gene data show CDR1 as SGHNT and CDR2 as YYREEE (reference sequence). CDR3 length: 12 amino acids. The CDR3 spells CASSRPGAEAFF. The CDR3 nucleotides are TGTGCCAGCAGCCGTCCAGGGGCTGAAGCTTTCTTT.

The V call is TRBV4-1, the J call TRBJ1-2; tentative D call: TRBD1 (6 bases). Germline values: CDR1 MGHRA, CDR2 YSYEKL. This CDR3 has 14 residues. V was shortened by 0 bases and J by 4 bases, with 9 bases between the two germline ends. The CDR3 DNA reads TGCGCCAGCAGCCAAGAAGGGACATCCTATGGCTACACCTTC. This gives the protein CASSQEGTSYGYTF.

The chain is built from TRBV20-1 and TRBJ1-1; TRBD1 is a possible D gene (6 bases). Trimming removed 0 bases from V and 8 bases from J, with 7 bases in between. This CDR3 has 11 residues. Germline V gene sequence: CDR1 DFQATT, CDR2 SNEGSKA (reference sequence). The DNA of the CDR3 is TGCAGTGCTAGAGAAGACAGGGAAGCTTTCTTT. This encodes CSAREDREAFF.

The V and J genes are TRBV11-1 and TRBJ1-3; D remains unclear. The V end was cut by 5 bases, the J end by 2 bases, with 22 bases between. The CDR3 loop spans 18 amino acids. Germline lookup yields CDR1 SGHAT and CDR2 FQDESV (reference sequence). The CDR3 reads CASSPKEGIINAGNTIYF. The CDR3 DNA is TGTGCCAGCAGCCCCAAGGAGGGTATCATAAATGCTGGAAACACCATATATTTT.

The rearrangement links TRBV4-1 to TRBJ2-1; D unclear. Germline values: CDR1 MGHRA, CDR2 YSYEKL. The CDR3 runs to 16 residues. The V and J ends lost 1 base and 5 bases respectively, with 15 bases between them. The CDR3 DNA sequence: TGCGCCAGCAGCCAAGGACTCGCTCCACCTAACAATGAGCAGTTCTTC. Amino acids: CASSQGLAPPNNEQFF.

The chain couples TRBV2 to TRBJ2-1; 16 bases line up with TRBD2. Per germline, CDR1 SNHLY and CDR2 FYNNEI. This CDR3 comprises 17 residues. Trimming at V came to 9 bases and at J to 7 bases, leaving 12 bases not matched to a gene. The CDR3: CASLWGLAGGSLNEQFF. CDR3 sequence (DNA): TGTGCCAGTCTCTGGGGACTAGCGGGAGGGTCCTTAAATGAGCAGTTCTTC.

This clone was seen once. The CDR3 DNA sequence: TGTGCCAGCTCACCACCGAATGGACTGGAGACCCAGTACTTC. Its translation is CASSPPNGLETQYF. This rearrangement joins TRBV18 to TRBJ2-5; possibly TRBD2 for D (5 bases). Trimming left V 0 bases short and J 5 bases short, with 10 bases between. The CDR3 loop spans 14 amino acids. The germline V gene has CDR1 KGHSH and CDR2 LQKENI.

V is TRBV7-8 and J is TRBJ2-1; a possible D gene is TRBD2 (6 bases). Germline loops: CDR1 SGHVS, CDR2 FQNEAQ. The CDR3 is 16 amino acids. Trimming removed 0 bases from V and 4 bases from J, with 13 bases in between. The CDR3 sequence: CASSLAGGGAYNEQFF. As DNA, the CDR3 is TGTGCCAGCAGCTTAGCGGGAGGAGGGGCTTACAATGAGCAGTTCTTC.

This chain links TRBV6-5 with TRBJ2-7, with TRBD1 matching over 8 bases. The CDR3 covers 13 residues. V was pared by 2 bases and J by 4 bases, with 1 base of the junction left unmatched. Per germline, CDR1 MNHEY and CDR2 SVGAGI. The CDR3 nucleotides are TGTGCCAGCAGTTACCACAGGGGGTACGAGCAGTACTTC. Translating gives CASSYHRGYEQYF.

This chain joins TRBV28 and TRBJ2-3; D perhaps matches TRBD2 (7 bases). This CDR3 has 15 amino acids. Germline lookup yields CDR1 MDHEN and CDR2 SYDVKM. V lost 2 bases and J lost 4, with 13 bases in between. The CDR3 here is CASSLAGAGADTQYF. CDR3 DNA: TGTGCCAGCAGTTTAGCGGGGGCGGGCGCAGATACGCAGTATTTT.

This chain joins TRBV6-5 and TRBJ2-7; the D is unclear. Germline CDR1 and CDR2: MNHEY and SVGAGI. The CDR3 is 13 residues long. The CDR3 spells CIKQATSAYEQYF. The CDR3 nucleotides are TGTATTAAGCAGGCCACTTCGGCATACGAGCAGTACTTC.

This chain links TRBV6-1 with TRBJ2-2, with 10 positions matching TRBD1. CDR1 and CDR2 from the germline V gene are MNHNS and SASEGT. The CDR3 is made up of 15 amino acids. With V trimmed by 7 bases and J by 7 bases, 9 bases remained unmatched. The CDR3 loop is CASTPATGGFGELFF. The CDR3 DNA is TGTGCCAGCACCCCGGCGACAGGGGGCTTCGGGGAGCTGTTTTTT.

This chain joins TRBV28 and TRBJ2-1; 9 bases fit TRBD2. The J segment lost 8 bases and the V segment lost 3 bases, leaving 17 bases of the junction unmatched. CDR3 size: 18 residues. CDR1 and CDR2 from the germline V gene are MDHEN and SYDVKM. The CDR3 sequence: CASSFRGRAGGRTDEQFF. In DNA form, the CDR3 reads TGTGCCAGCAGTTTCAGAGGAAGGGCGGGAGGGAGGACGGATGAGCAGTTCTTC.

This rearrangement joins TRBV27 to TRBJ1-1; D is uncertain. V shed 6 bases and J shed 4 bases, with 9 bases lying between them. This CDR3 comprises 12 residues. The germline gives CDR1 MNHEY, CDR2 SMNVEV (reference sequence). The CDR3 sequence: CASRSEATEAFF. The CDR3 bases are TGTGCCAGCAGGTCAGAGGCCACTGAAGCTTTCTTT.